This T cell receptor (beta chain) was documented in a study of T cell responses to AZD1222 COVID-19 vaccine. Assay used: immunoSEQ multiplex PCR; TCRdb lists only in-frame clones, some missing. The sample includes more than 150,000 clones, 90% seen only once; the top ten take approximately 1.5%. The germline V and J ends were trimmed by 5 bases and 5 bases, with 11 bases remaining between them. This CDR3 contains 13 residues. CDR1 and CDR2 from the germline V gene are KGHDR and SFDVKD. This TCR was recovered from an adult in good health. The V and J genes are TRBV24-1 and TRBJ2-5, with D perhaps matching TRBD2 (5 bases). The source material was peripheral blood, sampled on day 0 of AZD1222 vaccination. The CDR3 here is CATSGRERETQYF. In DNA form, the CDR3 reads TGTGCCACCAGTGGTCGGGAAAGGGAGACCCAGTACTTC.